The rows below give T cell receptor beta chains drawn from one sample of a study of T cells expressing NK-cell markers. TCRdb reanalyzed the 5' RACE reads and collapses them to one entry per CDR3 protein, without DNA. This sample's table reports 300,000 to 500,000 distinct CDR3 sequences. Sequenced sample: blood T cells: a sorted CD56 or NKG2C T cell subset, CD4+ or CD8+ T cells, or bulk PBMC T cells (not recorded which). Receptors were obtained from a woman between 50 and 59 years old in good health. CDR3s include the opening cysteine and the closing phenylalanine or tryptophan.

CDR3: CASSLGGQVGEQYF
J: TRBJ2-7
V: TRBV5-5

CDR3: CATASGSRTGELFF
J: TRBJ2-2
V: TRBV24-1

CDR3: CASSGQDSATNEKLFF
J: TRBJ1-4
V: TRBV5-1

CDR3: CASSVSGLAGRNEQFF
J: TRBJ2-1
V: TRBV5-1

CDR3: CASREGAKNIQYF
J: TRBJ2-4
V: TRBV19

CDR3: CASSASGRPRETQYF
J: TRBJ2-5
V: TRBV9

CDR3: CASSLDLGRLETQYF
J: TRBJ2-5
V: TRBV11-3

CDR3: CASSVGWAEVKNIQYF
J: TRBJ2-4
V: TRBV9

CDR3: CASSQELRDPGELFF
J: TRBJ2-2
V: TRBV14

CDR3: CATRTSERNEQFF
J: TRBJ2-1
V: TRBV12-3/TRBV12-4

CDR3: CASSLRVAGTETQYF
J: TRBJ2-5
V: TRBV5-1

CDR3: CASSPKIAGGETQYF
J: TRBJ2-5
V: TRBV18

CDR3: CASSFRARQETQYF
J: TRBJ2-5
V: TRBV7-3

CDR3: CSVDSAGLGTEAFF
J: TRBJ1-1
V: TRBV29-1

CDR3: CASSSDIYEQYF
J: TRBJ2-7
V: TRBV2

CDR3: CASSERGSITDTQYF
J: TRBJ2-3
V: TRBV2

CDR3: CASQGLAGDGELFF
J: TRBJ2-2
V: TRBV12-3/TRBV12-4

CDR3: CASSVTGNNEQFF
J: TRBJ2-1
V: TRBV9

CDR3: CASSFGTGLSDEQFF
J: TRBJ2-1
V: TRBV5-1

CDR3: CSATSGSPDTQYF
J: TRBJ2-3
V: TRBV20-1

CDR3: CASSLVAGLKQFF
J: TRBJ2-1
V: TRBV14

CDR3: CASGPSATSGIVDTQYF
J: TRBJ2-3
V: TRBV6-5

CDR3: CSARVREGVGNTQYF
J: TRBJ2-3
V: TRBV20-1

CDR3: CASRPHDRSGTEAFF
J: TRBJ1-1
V: TRBV16

CDR3: CASSPLSGTGTGELFF
J: TRBJ2-2
V: TRBV6-5

CDR3: CASSLADDRGFLDYEQYF
J: TRBJ2-7
V: TRBV5-1

CDR3: CASSQADRASAEAFF
J: TRBJ1-1
V: TRBV4-1

CDR3: CASSPAGTSGQETQYF
J: TRBJ2-5
V: TRBV19

CDR3: CASTLRGAYNEQFF
J: TRBJ2-1
V: TRBV28

CDR3: CSVKGQSGNTIYF
J: TRBJ1-3
V: TRBV29-1

CDR3: CASSLGRGLGQETQYF
J: TRBJ2-5
V: TRBV11-2

CDR3: CASSAGLAGGLGDEQFF
J: TRBJ2-1
V: TRBV2

CDR3: CASKRASNEQYF
J: TRBJ2-7
V: TRBV12-3/TRBV12-4

CDR3: CSVPGRGWGRYNEQFF
J: TRBJ2-1
V: TRBV29-1

CDR3: CASSRSLAGGPNEQFF
J: TRBJ2-1
V: TRBV5-1

CDR3: CASSLGQGAHTGELFF
J: TRBJ2-2
V: TRBV11-2

CDR3: CSARDWQAQYNEQFF
J: TRBJ2-1
V: TRBV20-1

CDR3: CASSAGTSTGELFF
J: TRBJ2-2
V: TRBV18

CDR3: CSASPSGRTHRELFF
J: TRBJ2-2
V: TRBV20-1

CDR3: CASSLTRAEKLFF
J: TRBJ1-4
V: TRBV7-3

CDR3: CASSEGTRPSSYEQYF
J: TRBJ2-7
V: TRBV6-4

CDR3: CASSDGGERLFF
J: TRBJ1-4
V: TRBV25-1

CDR3: CAISESGEEEAFF
J: TRBJ1-1
V: TRBV10-3

CDR3: CASLDSLRTGELFF
J: TRBJ2-2
V: TRBV6-5

CDR3: CASSLALNSPNTGELFF
J: TRBJ2-2
V: TRBV5-1

CDR3: CASSLGYRGGGYTF
J: TRBJ1-2
V: TRBV7-8

CDR3: CASSQDRGLAATGELFF
J: TRBJ2-2
V: TRBV3-1

CDR3: CASSPGIGGSLFDNEQFF
J: TRBJ2-1
V: TRBV9

CDR3: CASSPPVQSQEQFF
J: TRBJ2-1
V: TRBV18

CDR3: CATSDSMGNGANVLTF
J: TRBJ2-6
V: TRBV24-1

CDR3: CASSLYGGTGEETQYF
J: TRBJ2-5
V: TRBV5-6

CDR3: CASSVRGQTYNEQFF
J: TRBJ2-1
V: TRBV19

CDR3: CSARKTSSAYEQYF
J: TRBJ2-7
V: TRBV20-1

CDR3: CSVVGQGNQPQHF
J: TRBJ1-5
V: TRBV29-1

CDR3: CASSAWGNSYNEQFF
J: TRBJ2-1
V: TRBV9

CDR3: CSVVGGGIGSGANVLTF
J: TRBJ2-6
V: TRBV29-1